This entry lists 5 T cell receptor beta chains sequenced from one sample in a study of identical twins. MiXCR, applied by TCRdb to the 5' RACE reads, yields one record per CDR3 protein. This table holds about 900,000 distinct CDR3 sequences, approximately 13% found once. These data also formed part of another study, on yellow fever vaccine responses in identical twins.

The sample taken for sequencing was PBMCs. The receptors here all came from a woman aged 18-29 years in good health.

This clonotype has at least ten counts. V is TRBV28 and J is TRBJ2-7; no reliable D call. The germline V gene encodes CDR1 MDHEN and CDR2 SYDVKM. The CDR3 runs 15 residues. V lost 5 bases, J lost 3 bases, and 17 bases lay in between. The CDR3 loop reads CASSAGRDQIYEQYF. The DNA of the CDR3 is TGTGCCAGCAGTGCCGGCCGAGACCAGATCTACGAGCAGTACTTC.

This chain links TRBV6-5 with TRBJ2-2; D perhaps matches TRBD1 (5 bases). CDR1 is MNHEY and CDR2 is SVGAGI in the germline V gene. This CDR3 spans 16 amino acids. Trimming took 2 bases from V and 8 from J, leaving 18 bases between them. Here the CDR3 reads CASSYKSGSRPGELFF. DNA of the CDR3: TGTGCCAGCAGTTACAAGTCAGGGTCTCGTCCTGGGGAGCTGTTTTTT.

Ten or more counts support this clonotype. This chain uses TRBV28 with TRBJ2-1, with 7 bases aligning to TRBD1. The CDR3 loop spans 17 amino acids. The trim removed 8 bases at V and 0 bases at J, leaving 13 bases unmatched. The germline gives CDR1 MDHEN, CDR2 SYDVKM. CDR3 protein: CASVRQGLFGSYNEQFF. The CDR3 DNA reads TGTGCCAGCGTGCGACAGGGCCTGTTCGGCTCCTACAATGAGCAGTTCTTC.

The chain is built from TRBV5-1 and TRBJ2-7, with TRBD1 matching 9 bases. The germline V gene has CDR1 SGHRS and CDR2 YFSETQ. The V gene end was trimmed by 2 bases and the J gene end by 3 bases; junction bases not matched to a gene: 6. The CDR3 loop spans 15 amino acids. CDR3 sequence reads: CASSFGQGRFYEQYF. CDR3 nucleotide sequence: TGCGCCAGCAGCTTCGGACAGGGGCGGTTCTACGAGCAGTACTTC.

This clonotype has only a few counts. The chain employs TRBV5-1 and TRBJ2-3; 13 bases agree with TRBD2. CDR1 is SGHRS and CDR2 is YFSETQ in the germline V gene. V shed 0 bases and J 4 bases; nucleotides not matched to a gene: 5. CDR3 size: 17 residues. Here the CDR3 reads CASSLGLAGGSPDTQYF. The CDR3 bases are TGCGCCAGCAGCTTGGGACTAGCGGGGGGCAGCCCAGATACGCAGTATTTT.